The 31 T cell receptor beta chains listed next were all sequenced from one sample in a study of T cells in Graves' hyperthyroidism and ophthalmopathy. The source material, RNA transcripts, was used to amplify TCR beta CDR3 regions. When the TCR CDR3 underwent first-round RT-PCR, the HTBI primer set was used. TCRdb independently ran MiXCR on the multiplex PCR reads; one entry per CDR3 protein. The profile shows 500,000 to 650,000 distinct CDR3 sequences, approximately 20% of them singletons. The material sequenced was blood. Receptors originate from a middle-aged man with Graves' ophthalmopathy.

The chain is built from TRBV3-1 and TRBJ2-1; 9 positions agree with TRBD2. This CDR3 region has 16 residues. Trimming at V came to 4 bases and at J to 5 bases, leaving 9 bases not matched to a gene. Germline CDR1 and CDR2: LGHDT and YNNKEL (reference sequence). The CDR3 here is CASSRKLSGGHNEQFF. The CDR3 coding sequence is TGTGCCAGCAGCCGTAAACTTAGCGGGGGACACAATGAGCAGTTCTTC.

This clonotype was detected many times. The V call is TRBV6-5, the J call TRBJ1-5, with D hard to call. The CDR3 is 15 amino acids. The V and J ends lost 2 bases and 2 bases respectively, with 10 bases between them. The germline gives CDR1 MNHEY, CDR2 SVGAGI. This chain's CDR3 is CASSYGEVGNQPQHF. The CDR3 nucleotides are TGTGCCAGCAGTTACGGGGAGGTAGGCAATCAGCCCCAGCATTTT.

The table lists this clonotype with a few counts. In DNA, the CDR3 is TGTGCCAGCAGTCAACGCCTGGGACAGGGCGAGCAGTACTTC. Protein product: CASSQRLGQGEQYF. The chain couples TRBV12-3 or TRBV12-4 to TRBJ2-7, with 9 bases that match TRBD1. CDR3 length: 14 residues. V was pared by 5 bases and J by 6 bases, with 8 bases of the junction left unmatched.

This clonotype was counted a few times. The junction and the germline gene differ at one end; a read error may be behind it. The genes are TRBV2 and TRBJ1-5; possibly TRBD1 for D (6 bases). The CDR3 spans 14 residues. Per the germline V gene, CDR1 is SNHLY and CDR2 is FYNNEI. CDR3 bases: TGTGCCAGCAATGAAGGACAGTACAATCAGCCCCAGCATTTT. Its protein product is CASNEGQYNQPQHF.

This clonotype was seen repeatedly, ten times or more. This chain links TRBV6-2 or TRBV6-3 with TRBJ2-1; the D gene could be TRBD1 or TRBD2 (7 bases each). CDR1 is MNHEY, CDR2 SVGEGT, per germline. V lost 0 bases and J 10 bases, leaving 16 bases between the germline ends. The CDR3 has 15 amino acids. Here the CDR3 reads CASSYSSAGGGEQFF. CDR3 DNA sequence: TGTGCCAGCAGTTACTCTTCAGCAGGGGGGGGCGAGCAGTTCTTC.

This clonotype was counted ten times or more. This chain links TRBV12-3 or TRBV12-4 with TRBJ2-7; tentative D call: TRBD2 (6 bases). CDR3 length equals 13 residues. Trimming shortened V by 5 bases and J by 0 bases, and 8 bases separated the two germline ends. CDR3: CASSKTSSYEQYF. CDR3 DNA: TGTGCCAGCAGTAAGACTAGCTCCTACGAGCAGTACTTC.

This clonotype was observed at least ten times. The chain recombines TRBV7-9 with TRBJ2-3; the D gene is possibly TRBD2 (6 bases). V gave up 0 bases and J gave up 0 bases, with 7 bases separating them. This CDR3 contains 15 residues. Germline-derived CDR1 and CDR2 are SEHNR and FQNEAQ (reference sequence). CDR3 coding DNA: TGTGCCAGCAGCTTAGCGGGACTGAGCACAGATACGCAGTATTTT. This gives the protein CASSLAGLSTDTQYF.

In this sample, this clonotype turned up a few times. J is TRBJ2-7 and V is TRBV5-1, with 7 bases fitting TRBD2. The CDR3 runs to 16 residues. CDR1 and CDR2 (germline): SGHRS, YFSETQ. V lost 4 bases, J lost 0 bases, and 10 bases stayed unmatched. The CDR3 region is CASSPDYAGASYEQYF. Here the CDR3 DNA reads TGCGCCAGCAGCCCCGATTATGCGGGAGCCTCCTACGAGCAGTACTTC.

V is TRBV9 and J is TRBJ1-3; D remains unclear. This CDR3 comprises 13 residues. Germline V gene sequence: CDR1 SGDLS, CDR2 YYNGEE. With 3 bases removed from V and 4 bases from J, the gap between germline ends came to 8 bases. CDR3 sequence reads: CASSAAGGNTIYF. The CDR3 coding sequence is TGTGCCAGCAGCGCCGCGGGGGGAAACACCATATATTTT.

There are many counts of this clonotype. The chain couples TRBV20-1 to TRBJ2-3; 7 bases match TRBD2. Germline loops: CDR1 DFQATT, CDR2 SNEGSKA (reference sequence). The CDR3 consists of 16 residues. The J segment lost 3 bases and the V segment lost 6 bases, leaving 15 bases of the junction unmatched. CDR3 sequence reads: CSAPTGEGGVTDTQYF. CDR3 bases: TGCAGTGCCCCGACCGGGGAGGGCGGGGTAACAGATACGCAGTATTTT.

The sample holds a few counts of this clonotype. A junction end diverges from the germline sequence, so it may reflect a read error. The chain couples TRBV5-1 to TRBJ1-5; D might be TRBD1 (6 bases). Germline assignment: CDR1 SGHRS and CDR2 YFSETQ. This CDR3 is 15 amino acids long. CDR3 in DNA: TGTGCCAGCAGCTTAAGAGGGGGTGGAAATCAGCCCCAGCATTTT. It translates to CASSLRGGGNQPQHF.

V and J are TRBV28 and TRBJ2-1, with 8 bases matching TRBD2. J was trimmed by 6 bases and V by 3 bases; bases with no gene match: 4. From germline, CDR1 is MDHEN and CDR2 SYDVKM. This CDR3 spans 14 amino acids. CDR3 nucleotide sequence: TGTGCCAGCAGTTTGTCAAGCGGGAGCAATGAGCAGTTCTTC. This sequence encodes CASSLSSGSNEQFF.

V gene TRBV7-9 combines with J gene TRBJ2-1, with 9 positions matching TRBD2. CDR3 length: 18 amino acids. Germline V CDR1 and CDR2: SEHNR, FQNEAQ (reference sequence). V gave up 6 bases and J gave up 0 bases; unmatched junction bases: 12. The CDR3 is CASSRAGGKSSSYNEQFF. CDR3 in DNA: TGTGCCAGCAGTCGAGCGGGGGGCAAAAGCAGCTCCTACAATGAGCAGTTCTTC. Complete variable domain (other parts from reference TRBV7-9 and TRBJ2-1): DTGVSQNPRHKITKRGQNVTFRCDPISEHNRLYWYRQTLGQGPEFLTYFQNEAQLEKSRLLSDRFSAERPKGSFSTLEIQRTEQGDSAMYLCASSRAGGKSSSYNEQFFGPGTRLTVL.

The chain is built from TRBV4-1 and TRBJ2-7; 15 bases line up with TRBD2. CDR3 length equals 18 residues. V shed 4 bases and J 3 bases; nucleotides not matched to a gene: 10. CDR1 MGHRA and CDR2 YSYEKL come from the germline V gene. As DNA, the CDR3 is TGCGCCAGCAGCCCCGGACTAGCGGGGGGGATCCCACTCTACGAGCAGTACTTC. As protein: CASSPGLAGGIPLYEQYF.

The CDR3 nucleotides read TGTGCCAGCAGCCCAAAAGGACTTGGGACTAGCGGCGACAATGAGCAGTTCTTC. Amino acids: CASSPKGLGTSGDNEQFF. The chain has TRBV28 and TRBJ2-1; 11 positions agree with TRBD2. J gave up 5 bases and V 6 bases, and 15 bases lay outside the gene matches. Germline CDR1 is MDHEN and CDR2 is SYDVKM. The CDR3 extends over 18 amino acids.

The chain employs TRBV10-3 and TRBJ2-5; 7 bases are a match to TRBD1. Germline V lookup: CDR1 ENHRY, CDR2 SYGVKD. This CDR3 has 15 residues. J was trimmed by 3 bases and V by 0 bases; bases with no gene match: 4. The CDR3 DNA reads TGTGCCATCAGTGAGTCGGGGACAGAGAAAGAGACCCAGTACTTC. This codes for CAISESGTEKETQYF.

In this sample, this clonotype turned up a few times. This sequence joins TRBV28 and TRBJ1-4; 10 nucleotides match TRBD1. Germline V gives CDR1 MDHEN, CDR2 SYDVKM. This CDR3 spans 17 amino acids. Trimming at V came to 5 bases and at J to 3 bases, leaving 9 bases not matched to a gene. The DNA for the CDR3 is TGTGCCAGCAGTGCGGGACAGGGGTTTTTGGCTAATGAAAAACTGTTTTTT. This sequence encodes CASSAGQGFLANEKLFF.

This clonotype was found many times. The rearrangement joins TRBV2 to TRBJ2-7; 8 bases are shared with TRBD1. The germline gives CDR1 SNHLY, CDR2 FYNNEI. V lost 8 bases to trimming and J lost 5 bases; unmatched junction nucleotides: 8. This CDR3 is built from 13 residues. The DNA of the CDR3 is TGTGCCAGCGGGCGACAGGGGATCCACGAGCAGTACTTC. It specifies CASGRQGIHEQYF.

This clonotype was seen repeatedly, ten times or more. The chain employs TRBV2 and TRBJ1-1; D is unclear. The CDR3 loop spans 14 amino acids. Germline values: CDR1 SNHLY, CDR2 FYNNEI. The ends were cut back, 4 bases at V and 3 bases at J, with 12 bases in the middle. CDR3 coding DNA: TGTGCCAGCAGTGCAACAAGAACGGACACTGAAGCTTTCTTT. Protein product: CASSATRTDTEAFF.

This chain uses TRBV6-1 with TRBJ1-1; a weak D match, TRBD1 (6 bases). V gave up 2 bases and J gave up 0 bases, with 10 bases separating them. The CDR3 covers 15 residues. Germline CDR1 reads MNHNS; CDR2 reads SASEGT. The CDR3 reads CASSETGNLNTEAFF. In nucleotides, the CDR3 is TGTGCCAGCAGTGAAACAGGGAACTTGAACACTGAAGCTTTCTTT.

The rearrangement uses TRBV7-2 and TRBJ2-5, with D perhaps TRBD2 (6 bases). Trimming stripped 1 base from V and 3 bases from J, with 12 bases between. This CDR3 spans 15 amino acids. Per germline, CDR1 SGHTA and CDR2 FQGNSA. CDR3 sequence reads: CASSLGLALKETQYF. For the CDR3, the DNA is TGTGCCAGCAGCTTAGGCCTAGCGTTAAAAGAGACCCAGTACTTC.

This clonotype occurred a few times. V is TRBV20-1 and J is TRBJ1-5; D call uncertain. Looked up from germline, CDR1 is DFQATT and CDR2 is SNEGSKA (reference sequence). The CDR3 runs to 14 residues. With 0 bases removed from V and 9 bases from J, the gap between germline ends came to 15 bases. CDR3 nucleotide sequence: TGCAGTGCTAGAGATACGGCAGCTGGGCGGCCCCAGCATTTT. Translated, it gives CSARDTAAGRPQHF.

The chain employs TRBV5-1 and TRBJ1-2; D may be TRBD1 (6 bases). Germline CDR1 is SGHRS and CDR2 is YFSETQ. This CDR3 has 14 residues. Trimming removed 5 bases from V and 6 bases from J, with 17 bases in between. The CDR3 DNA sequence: TGCGCCAGCAGACAGGGTTGGTCGGAAGATGGCTACACCTTC. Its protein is CASRQGWSEDGYTF.

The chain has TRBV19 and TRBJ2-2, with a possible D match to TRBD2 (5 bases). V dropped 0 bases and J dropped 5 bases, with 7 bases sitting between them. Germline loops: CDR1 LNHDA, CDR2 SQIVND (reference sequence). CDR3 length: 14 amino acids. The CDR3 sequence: CASSIESGTGELFF. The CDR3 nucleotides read TGTGCCAGTAGTATAGAGTCGGGGACCGGGGAGCTGTTTTTT.

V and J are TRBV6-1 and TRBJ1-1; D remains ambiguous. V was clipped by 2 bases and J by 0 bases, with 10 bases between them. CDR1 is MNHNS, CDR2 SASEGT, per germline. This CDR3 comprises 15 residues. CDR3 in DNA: TGTGCCAGCAGTGAATACCCCACCATGAACACTGAAGCTTTCTTT. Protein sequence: CASSEYPTMNTEAFF.

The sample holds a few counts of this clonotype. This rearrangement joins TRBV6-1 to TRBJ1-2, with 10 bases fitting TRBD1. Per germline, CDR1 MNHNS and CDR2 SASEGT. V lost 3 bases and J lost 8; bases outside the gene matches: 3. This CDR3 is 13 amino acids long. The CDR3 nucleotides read TGTGCCAGCAGTGAGACAGGGGGCGCGGGCTACACCTTC. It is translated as CASSETGGAGYTF.

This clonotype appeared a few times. CDR3 loop: CAWSRGSSGNTIYF. CDR3 DNA sequence: TGTGCCTGGAGTCGAGGGAGTTCTGGAAACACCATATATTTT. This chain links TRBV30 with TRBJ1-3; D gene uncertain. The CDR3 runs to 14 residues. Germline CDR1 reads GTSNPN; CDR2 reads SVGIG (reference sequence). Trimming took 2 bases from V and 1 from J, leaving 9 bases between them.

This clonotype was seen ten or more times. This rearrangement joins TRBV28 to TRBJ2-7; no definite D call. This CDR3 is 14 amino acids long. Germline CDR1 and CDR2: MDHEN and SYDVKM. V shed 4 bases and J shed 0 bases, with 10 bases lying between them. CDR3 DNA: TGTGCCAGCAGTTCGATAGGCGGCTCCTACGAGCAGTACTTC. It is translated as CASSSIGGSYEQYF.

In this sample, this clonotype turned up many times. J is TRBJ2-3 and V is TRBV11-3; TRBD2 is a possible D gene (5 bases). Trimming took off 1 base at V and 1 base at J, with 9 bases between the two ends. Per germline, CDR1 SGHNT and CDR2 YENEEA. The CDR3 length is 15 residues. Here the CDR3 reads CASSLGLSGTDTQYF. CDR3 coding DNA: TGTGCCAGCAGCTTAGGCCTTAGCGGCACAGATACGCAGTATTTT.

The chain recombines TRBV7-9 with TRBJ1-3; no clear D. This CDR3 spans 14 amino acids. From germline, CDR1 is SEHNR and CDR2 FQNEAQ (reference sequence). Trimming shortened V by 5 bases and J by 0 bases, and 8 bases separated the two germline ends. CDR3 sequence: CASSQVDSGNTIYF. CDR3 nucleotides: TGTGCCAGCAGCCAGGTAGACTCTGGAAACACCATATATTTT.

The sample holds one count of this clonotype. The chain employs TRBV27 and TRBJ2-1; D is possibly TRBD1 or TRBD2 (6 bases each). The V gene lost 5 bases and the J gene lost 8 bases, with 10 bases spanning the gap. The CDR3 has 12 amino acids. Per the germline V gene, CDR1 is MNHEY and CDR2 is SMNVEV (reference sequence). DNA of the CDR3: TGTGCCAGCAGTAACGGGGGCGATGAGCAGTTCTTC. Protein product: CASSNGGDEQFF.